These T cell receptor beta chains were read from a single sample in a study of blood T cell repertoires in COVID-19. Repertoires were generated with immunoSEQ multiplex PCR, while TCRdb's copy carries only in-frame clones and drops some. The table has roughly 200,000 clones, roughly 80% seen once. Sequencing was done on a sample of peripheral blood. Every receptor here comes from a woman aged 80 or older with COVID-19, enrolled during active disease. Each CDR3 is given with its conserved first and last residue. The D gene is left open where the match is weak. Not every row has a clone size; where given, it reads once, few, many or a size class.

V gene	J gene	D gene	clone size	CDR3 DNA	CDR3 protein
TRBV10-1	TRBJ1-2	NA	NA	TGCGCCAGCAGTCCAAGCCGGAACTATGGCTACACCTTC	CASSPSRNYGYTF
TRBV30	TRBJ1-5	NA	NA	TGTGCCTGGAGTATAGGACATGGCAATCAGCCCCAGCATTTT	CAWSIGHGNQPQHF
TRBV18	TRBJ2-4	NA	NA	TGTGCCAGCTCACCGGGGAGAACCCAAGCCAAAAACATTCAGTACTTC	CASSPGRTQAKNIQYF
TRBV28	TRBJ1-1	NA	NA	TGTGCCAGCATTCCTTACAGGTCCGAAGCTTTCTTT	CASIPYRSEAFF
TRBV19	TRBJ2-1	NA	NA	TGTGCCAGTAGTATTCAGCGACCCGATGAGCAGTTCTTC	CASSIQRPDEQFF
TRBV30	TRBJ1-6	NA	few	TGTGCCTGGAGTGGGACAGCTTATAATTCACCCCTCCACTTT	CAWSGTAYNSPLHF
TRBV5-1	TRBJ2-1	TRBD1	NA	TGCGCCAGCAGCTCGAAGGCGACAGGGGTGGATGAGCAGTTCTTC	CASSSKATGVDEQFF
TRBV10-3	TRBJ1-1	TRBD1	NA	TGTGCCATCAGTCTGACAGGGGGCACTGAAGCTTTCTTT	CAISLTGGTEAFF
TRBV9	TRBJ2-5	TRBD2	NA	TGTGCCAGCAGCGTAGGGGTTAGCGGGGGGATCCAAGAGACCCAGTACTTC	CASSVGVSGGIQETQYF
TRBV7-8	TRBJ1-5	NA	NA	TGTGCCAGCAGCTTTCGCGGGAATCAGCCCCAGCATTTT	CASSFRGNQPQHF
TRBV3-1/TRBV3-2	TRBJ1-5	NA	NA	TGTGCCAGCAGCCAAGGGCGGGGAGATCAGCCCCAGCATTTT	CASSQGRGDQPQHF
TRBV7-9	TRBJ1-6	NA	NA	TGTGCCAGCAGCTTAGTCTCACCGAGAAATAATTCACCCCTCCACTTT	CASSLVSPRNNSPLHF
TRBV5-4	TRBJ1-1	TRBD1	NA	TGTGCCAGCAGCTACGGGACAGGGAGGACGAACACTGAAGCTTTCTTT	CASSYGTGRTNTEAFF
TRBV6-5	TRBJ1-2	NA	NA	TGTGCCAGCAGTTACTCGCAGGGAGGTAACTATGGCTACACCTTC	CASSYSQGGNYGYTF
TRBV5-1	TRBJ2-1	TRBD2	NA	TGCGCCAGCAGCTTGGGACTGGGACTAGCGGAGTACAATGAGCAGTTCTTC	CASSLGLGLAEYNEQFF
TRBV18	TRBJ2-5	NA	NA	TGTGCCAGCTCACCGTTCCGGGAGACCCAGTACTTC	CASSPFRETQYF
TRBV2	TRBJ2-6	NA	NA	TGTGCCAGCAGTGGGGCTTCAGGGTCTGGGGCCAACGTCCTGACTTTC	CASSGASGSGANVLTF
TRBV3-1/TRBV3-2	TRBJ2-3	TRBD2	NA	TGTGCCAGCAGCCCACGACTAGCGGGGGTTACGCAGTATTTT	CASSPRLAGVTQYF
TRBV7-9	TRBJ1-1	NA	few	TGTGCCAGCAGCTTAGCGAGGACACAGAACACTGAAGCTTTCTTT	CASSLARTQNTEAFF
TRBV9	TRBJ1-6	NA	NA	TGTGCCAGCAGCGGCCAGGGGCGATATAATTCACCCCTCCACTTT	CASSGQGRYNSPLHF
TRBV19	TRBJ2-4	NA	NA	TGTGCCAGTAGCCCGACAGGCCTAGCCAAAAACATTCAGTACTTC	CASSPTGLAKNIQYF
TRBV6-5	TRBJ1-2	NA	NA	TGTGCCAGCAGTTCGCAGGGGCGGTCTAACTATGGCTACACCTTC	CASSSQGRSNYGYTF
TRBV5-4	TRBJ2-1	TRBD2	NA	TGTGCCAGCAGCTTGGGAGCCCTAGCGGGGGGTACGAATGAGCAGTTCTTC	CASSLGALAGGTNEQFF
TRBV5-1	TRBJ2-7	NA	NA	TGCGCCAGCAGCTTGGTAGGGAGCTACGAGCAGTACTTC	CASSLVGSYEQYF
TRBV7-7	TRBJ2-2	TRBD2	few	TGTGCTAGCAGCCCTCTGCGGGAGCCGACCGGGGAGCTGTTTTTT	CASSPLREPTGELFF
TRBV7-8	TRBJ1-5	TRBD1	NA	TGTGCCAGCAGCATCAGGGGGCAGGTTAGCAATCAGCCCCAGCATTTT	CASSIRGQVSNQPQHF
TRBV9	TRBJ2-5	NA	NA	TGTGCCAGCAGCGTAAGATCGGGAGTGGGAAAAGAGACCCAGTACTTC	CASSVRSGVGKETQYF
TRBV7-9	TRBJ2-1	TRBD2	NA	TGTGCCAGCAGCTTCCGGACTAGCGGATTTTACAATGAGCAGTTCTTC	CASSFRTSGFYNEQFF
TRBV29-1	TRBJ2-3	NA	NA	TGCAGTGTGATGTCAGCGGGCGGGGATACGCAGTATTTT	CSVMSAGGDTQYF
TRBV5-4	TRBJ2-3	TRBD2	NA	TGTGCCAGCAGCTTCGGACTAGCCACAGATACGCAGTATTTT	CASSFGLATDTQYF
TRBV6-2/TRBV6-3	TRBJ2-1	NA	NA	TGTGCCAGCAGTGCTGGACTTATCAATGAGCAGTTCTTC	CASSAGLINEQFF
TRBV3-1/TRBV3-2	TRBJ1-3	NA	NA	TGTGCCAGCAGCCAAGCCTTCTCGACAAATCTTTTCAACACCATATATTTT	CASSQAFSTNLFNTIYF
TRBV4-1	TRBJ1-2	TRBD1	NA	TGCGCCAGCAGCCAAGTACCGGGACAGAGTTCTGTCGGCTACACCTTC	CASSQVPGQSSVGYTF
TRBV19	TRBJ2-7	NA	NA	TGTGCCAGTAGTATCCGGGACGAGCAGTACTTC	CASSIRDEQYF
TRBV18	TRBJ1-1	NA	NA	TGTGCCAGCTCACCACCCACGGGTTTGAACACTGAAGCTTTCTTT	CASSPPTGLNTEAFF
TRBV19	TRBJ2-3	NA	NA	TGTGCCAGTAGTATAGATCGGGGAGATACGCAGTATTTT	CASSIDRGDTQYF
TRBV18	TRBJ1-3	TRBD1	NA	TGTGCCAGCTCACAGGGACAGGCAACGACTGGAAACACCATATATTTT	CASSQGQATTGNTIYF
TRBV19	TRBJ1-1	TRBD1	NA	TGTGCCAGTAGCCCTCTTAGCACAGGGGCCGAAGCTTTCTTT	CASSPLSTGAEAFF
TRBV3-1/TRBV3-2	TRBJ1-2	NA	few	TGTGCCAGCAGCCAAACCGGGGATGGCTACACCTTC	CASSQTGDGYTF
TRBV5-1	TRBJ2-1	NA	NA	TGCGCCAGCAGCTTGGGACTCCCGAACAATGAGCAGTTCTTC	CASSLGLPNNEQFF
TRBV5-1	TRBJ2-7	TRBD2	NA	TGCGCCAGCAGCTTGGGGACTAGCGGGGGGGCGGATGAGCAGTACTTC	CASSLGTSGGADEQYF
TRBV7-8	TRBJ1-3	TRBD1	NA	TGTGCCAGCAGCAACACAGGGGCCGGAAACACCATATATTTT	CASSNTGAGNTIYF
TRBV29-1	TRBJ1-1	TRBD1	NA	TGCAGCGTTTCGACAGGGGTGAACACTGAAGCTTTCTTT	CSVSTGVNTEAFF
TRBV28	TRBJ2-3	TRBD2	NA	TGTGCCAGCAGGTACGGGACTAGCGGGCGCACCACAGATACGCAGTATTTT	CASRYGTSGRTTDTQYF
TRBV3-1/TRBV3-2	TRBJ2-3	NA	NA	TGTGCCAGCAGCCCGGGGAAAGATACGCAGTATTTT	CASSPGKDTQYF
TRBV5-1	TRBJ2-7	NA	NA	TGCGCCAGCAGCCGCAAGACCTCCCGACAGGAACTAACCTACGAGCAGTACTTC	CASSRKTSRQELTYEQYF
TRBV5-4	TRBJ1-2	NA	NA	TGTGCCAGCAGCGTAGACAGGCCTAGGGGGTATGGCTACACCTTC	CASSVDRPRGYGYTF
TRBV5-5	TRBJ2-7	NA	NA	TGTGCCAGCAGCGCGGGTCCCCCTTTACTCTACGAGCAGTACTTC	CASSAGPPLLYEQYF
TRBV5-1	TRBJ1-2	NA	NA	TGCGCCAGCAGCTTGGACAGGATGAACTATGGCTACACCTTC	CASSLDRMNYGYTF
TRBV27	TRBJ2-2	NA	NA	TGTGCCAGCGGACTACTAGCACCCGTCCTTTCGAACACCGGGGAGCTGTTTTTT	CASGLLAPVLSNTGELFF
TRBV5-1	TRBJ2-7	TRBD1	NA	TGCGCCAGCAGCTTATCAGGGGGAGTCTACGAGCAGTACTTC	CASSLSGGVYEQYF
TRBV27	TRBJ1-6	TRBD1	NA	TGTGCCAGCAGTCCGCTTCGGGACAGGGGGCTCCTTCCGTATTCACCCCTCCACTTT	CASSPLRDRGLLPYSPLHF
TRBV6-2/TRBV6-3	TRBJ1-2	NA	NA	TGTGCCAGCAGTTACTCGAAGGGAGGAGGCTACACCTTC	CASSYSKGGGYTF
TRBV6-2/TRBV6-3	TRBJ2-3	NA	NA	TGTGCCAGCAGTTTGAGGTACGGCCGCACAGATACGCAGTATTTT	CASSLRYGRTDTQYF
TRBV6-2/TRBV6-3	TRBJ1-2	NA	NA	TGTGCCAGCAGTTACTCCGGGGGGATGGATGGCTACACCTTC	CASSYSGGMDGYTF
TRBV29-1	TRBJ2-2	TRBD1	NA	TGCAGCGTTACGACCCTGACAGGGGCGAACACCGGGGAGCTGTTTTTT	CSVTTLTGANTGELFF
TRBV20-1	TRBJ2-7	TRBD2	once	TGCAGTGCTAGTGGTAGCGGGAGAAACGAGCAGTACTTC	CSASGSGRNEQYF
TRBV6-2/TRBV6-3	TRBJ1-2	NA	NA	TGTGCCAGCAGTTACTCCCTGACAGATATACTGAACTATGGCTACACCTTC	CASSYSLTDILNYGYTF